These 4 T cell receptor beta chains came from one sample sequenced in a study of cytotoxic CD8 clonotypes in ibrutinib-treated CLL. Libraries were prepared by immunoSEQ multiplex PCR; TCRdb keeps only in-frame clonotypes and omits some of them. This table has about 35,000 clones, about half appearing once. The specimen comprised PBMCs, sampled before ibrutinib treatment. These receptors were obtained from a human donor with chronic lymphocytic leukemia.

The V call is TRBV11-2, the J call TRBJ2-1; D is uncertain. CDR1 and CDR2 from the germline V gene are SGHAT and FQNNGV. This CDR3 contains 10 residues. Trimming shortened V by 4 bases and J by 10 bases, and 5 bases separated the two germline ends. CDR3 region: CASSSTEQFF. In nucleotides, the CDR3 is TGTGCCAGCAGCTCAACGGAGCAGTTCTTC.

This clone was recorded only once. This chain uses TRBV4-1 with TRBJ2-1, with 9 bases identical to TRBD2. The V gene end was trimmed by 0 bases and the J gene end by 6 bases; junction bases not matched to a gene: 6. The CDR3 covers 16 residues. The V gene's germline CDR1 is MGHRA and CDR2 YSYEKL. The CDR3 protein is CASSQETSGWGNEQFF. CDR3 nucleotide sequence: TGCGCCAGCAGCCAAGAGACTAGCGGCTGGGGCAATGAGCAGTTCTTC.

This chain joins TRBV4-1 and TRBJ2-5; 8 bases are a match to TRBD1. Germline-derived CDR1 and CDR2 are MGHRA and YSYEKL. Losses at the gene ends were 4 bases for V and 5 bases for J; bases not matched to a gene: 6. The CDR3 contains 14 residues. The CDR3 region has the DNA TGCGCCAGCAGCCTCCAGGGGGCCGCGGAGACCCAGTACTTC. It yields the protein CASSLQGAAETQYF.

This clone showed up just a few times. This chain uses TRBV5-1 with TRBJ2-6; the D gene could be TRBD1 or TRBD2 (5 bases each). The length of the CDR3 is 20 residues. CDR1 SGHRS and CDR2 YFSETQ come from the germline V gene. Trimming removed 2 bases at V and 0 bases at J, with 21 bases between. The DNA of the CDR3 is TGCGCCAGCAGCTTATCAACCGTCGGGACGCCCCTCTCTGGGGCCAACGTCCTGACTTTC. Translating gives CASSLSTVGTPLSGANVLTF. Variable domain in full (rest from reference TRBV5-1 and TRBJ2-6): KAGVTQTPRYLIKTRGQQVTLSCSPISGHRSVSWYQQTPGQGLQFLFEYFSETQRNKGNFPGRFSGRQFSNSRSEMNVSTLELGDSALYLCASSLSTVGTPLSGANVLTFGAGSRLTVL.